This is a list of T cell receptor beta chains from one sample in a study of blood T cell repertoires in COVID-19. This table comes from immunoSEQ multiplex PCR, and its TCRdb copy is limited to in-frame clones, with some not included. Of over 400,000 clones detected, roughly nine tenths appear once; the ten largest clones hold 8% to 9.5%. Specimen: PBMCs or T cells enriched from blood (not recorded which). The receptor source for this set is a woman aged 60-75 years who had recovered from COVID-19. Both conserved end residues are part of each CDR3. D genes are given only for firm matches.

cdr3_aa | j_call | v_call | d_call
CASSMEGVGTEAFF | TRBJ1-1 | TRBV19 | .
CASSFRGGRQETQYF | TRBJ2-5 | TRBV2 | TRBD2
CASSLLTGGGKGIQYF | TRBJ2-4 | TRBV6-5 | .
CASSLSRNTEAFF | TRBJ1-1 | TRBV5-4 | .
CASSFPSGHAYGYTF | TRBJ1-2 | TRBV7-2 | .
CASRTGDYSNQPQHF | TRBJ1-5 | TRBV2 | .
CASSLGQVDSPLHF | TRBJ1-6 | TRBV5-1 | .
CATRNLETGELFF | TRBJ2-2 | TRBV24-1 | .
CASSGAGGDSPLHF | TRBJ1-6 | TRBV9 | TRBD1
CASSVQSGAYGYTF | TRBJ1-2 | TRBV2 | .
CASSSPGGGQPQHF | TRBJ1-5 | TRBV6-5 | TRBD1
CASSQIAYNSPLHF | TRBJ1-6 | TRBV3-1/TRBV3-2 | .
CASSPEGNTIYF | TRBJ1-3 | TRBV18 | .
CATSREEGDGYTF | TRBJ1-2 | TRBV15 | .
CASSLDAANYGGYTF | TRBJ1-2 | TRBV7-2 | .
CASSNWILGNTIYF | TRBJ1-3 | TRBV2 | .
CASSAGLYTEAFF | TRBJ1-1 | TRBV5-1 | .
CASSDPGGTGELFF | TRBJ2-2 | TRBV9 | .
CASSVVSLAGGSPYNEQFF | TRBJ2-1 | TRBV9 | TRBD2
CASSGGPPAAFF | TRBJ1-1 | TRBV2 | .
CASSLQLAGEETQYF | TRBJ2-5 | TRBV7-2 | TRBD2
CASGDRATNEKLFF | TRBJ1-4 | TRBV2 | TRBD1
CASSLRRSNQPQHF | TRBJ1-5 | TRBV7-8 | .
CASSRTGDGYTF | TRBJ1-2 | TRBV3-1/TRBV3-2 | TRBD1
CASSLRASGGVNEQFF | TRBJ2-1 | TRBV13 | TRBD2
CASSRDYGELFF | TRBJ2-2 | TRBV2 | .
CATKSTESNTGELFF | TRBJ2-2 | TRBV24-1 | .
CASSLGTGGPNQPQHF | TRBJ1-5 | TRBV7-8 | TRBD1
CASSMGGLYNEQFF | TRBJ2-1 | TRBV19 | .
CASSQEREGKRRETQYF | TRBJ2-5 | TRBV3-1/TRBV3-2 | .
CASSVGVRGYTF | TRBJ1-2 | TRBV19 | .
CASSFSGTGLPNSPLHF | TRBJ1-6 | TRBV5-1 | TRBD1
CASSALTDSSGGYTF | TRBJ1-2 | TRBV5-1 | .
CASSHSYQGTQYF | TRBJ2-5 | TRBV12-3/TRBV12-4 | .
CASSVSESGVYEQYF | TRBJ2-7 | TRBV9 | .
CASSMVAGGADTQYF | TRBJ2-3 | TRBV19 | TRBD1
CASSLFNNQPQHF | TRBJ1-5 | TRBV12-3/TRBV12-4 | .
CASGFIGDINSPLHF | TRBJ1-6 | TRBV12-5 | .
CASSLPGLGEQYF | TRBJ2-7 | TRBV5-4 | .
CATSRPLGGSNSPLHF | TRBJ1-6 | TRBV15 | .
CASSPLRGRVGEKLFF | TRBJ1-4 | TRBV7-8 | .
CASSPTYNEQFF | TRBJ2-1 | TRBV6-5 | .
CASSRGQLNTEAFF | TRBJ1-1 | TRBV3-1/TRBV3-2 | .
CASSQVLAGGGNEQFF | TRBJ2-1 | TRBV3-1/TRBV3-2 | TRBD2
CASSTRQGGTEAFF | TRBJ1-1 | TRBV7-2 | TRBD1
CASSLGQGTLNTEAFF | TRBJ1-1 | TRBV5-1 | TRBD1
CASSLPGLIPYNEQFF | TRBJ2-1 | TRBV28 | .
CASSPFPGLAGGPSDEQYF | TRBJ2-7 | TRBV28 | TRBD2
CASSILDRLVGNTIYF | TRBJ1-3 | TRBV19 | TRBD1
CASSSRGGEAFF | TRBJ1-1 | TRBV13 | .
CASSGQHFMNTEAFF | TRBJ1-1 | TRBV19 | .
CASSRRLAGGGLVTDTQYF | TRBJ2-3 | TRBV7-9 | TRBD2
CASSTDSYGYTF | TRBJ1-2 | TRBV5-1 | .
CASSRTEGKTQYF | TRBJ2-5 | TRBV12-3/TRBV12-4 | .
CASSLGANEKLFF | TRBJ1-4 | TRBV7-2 | .
CASRLEAGGYNEQFF | TRBJ2-1 | TRBV6-5 | TRBD2
CASSHPDRGADYEQYF | TRBJ2-7 | TRBV23-1 | TRBD1
CASSSLAGDNEQFF | TRBJ2-1 | TRBV11-2 | .
CATSRAGRLEANTGELFF | TRBJ2-2 | TRBV19 | .